The 24 T cell receptor beta chains below were found in one sample sequenced in a study of cytomegalovirus exposure and HLA in healthy donors. It was with 60 Vbeta and 13 Jbeta primers that the PCR ran. The repertoire was sequenced with immunoSEQ multiplex PCR; TCRdb's copy has only in-frame clones and lacks some. The sample lists tens of thousands of clones; approximately 80% were seen once. Input material: PBMCs. The receptors stem from a man aged 25 to 45 in good health and CMV-seronegative.

The rearrangement joins TRBV7-2 to TRBJ2-7; tentatively, D is TRBD1 (5 bases). V gave up 5 bases and J gave up 0 bases, with 11 bases separating them. The CDR3 spans 14 residues. Per the germline V gene, CDR1 is SGHTA and CDR2 is FQGNSA. The chain's CDR3 is CASSPRQSSYEQYF. CDR3 DNA sequence: TGTGCCAGCAGCCCGAGACAGAGCTCCTACGAGCAGTACTTC.

This rearrangement joins TRBV4-1 to TRBJ1-2; no definite D call. The V end lost 4 bases, the J end lost 0 bases, and 9 bases lay between the germline ends. CDR1 and CDR2 (germline): MGHRA, YSYEKL. The CDR3 runs 14 residues. The CDR3 bases are TGCGCCAGCAGCCCCGCAACTACTAACTATGGCTACACCTTC. This encodes CASSPATTNYGYTF.

The rearrangement joins TRBV6-1 to TRBJ1-1, with D possibly TRBD1 on 6 matching bases. CDR1 and CDR2 (germline): MNHNS, SASEGT. The CDR3 runs 16 residues. V lost 1 base and J 3 bases, leaving 15 bases between the germline ends. Written as DNA, the CDR3 is TGTGCCAGCAGTGAAGGAGGGGGGGGAGTGTACACTGAAGCTTTCTTT. Protein sequence: CASSEGGGGVYTEAFF.

The chain uses TRBV4-2 and TRBJ1-2; 8 nucleotides line up with TRBD1. The germline CDR1 and CDR2 sequences are LGHNA and YNFKEQ. The junction had 6 bases not matched to a gene; V was cut back by 9 bases and J by 3 bases. The CDR3 has 13 amino acids. DNA for the CDR3: TGTGCCAGTCAAGAACAGGGGGACTATGGCTACACCTTC. Translating gives CASQEQGDYGYTF.

The chain has TRBV29-1 and TRBJ2-7; D unresolved. CDR3 size: 13 residues. The V gene's germline CDR1 is SQVTM and CDR2 ANQGSEA. Trimming left V 0 bases short and J 5 bases short, with 11 bases between. CDR3 nucleotides: TGCAGCGTTGAAGAGTCACAGTCGAACGAGCAGTACTTC. Translation gives CSVEESQSNEQYF.

The chain is built from TRBV28 and TRBJ1-5; D not resolved. Germline lookup yields CDR1 MDHEN and CDR2 SYDVKM. The CDR3 runs to 11 residues. V shed 6 bases and J shed 4 bases, with 4 bases lying between them. CDR3 in DNA: TGTGCCAGCAGCTATAATCAGCCCCAGCATTTT. This translates into CASSYNQPQHF.

This clone was counted between two and nine times. The chain links TRBV2 to TRBJ1-2, with D hard to call. Trimming cost V 3 bases and J 1 base, with 12 bases left between them. This CDR3 region has 15 residues. CDR1 is SNHLY, CDR2 FYNNEI, per germline. The CDR3 nucleotides read TGTGCCAGCAGTGATCTCGGGGTAATTAACTATGGCTACACCTTC. It encodes CASSDLGVINYGYTF.

This sequence joins TRBV4-3 and TRBJ2-3; possible D gene TRBD1, 6 bases. The V end lost 8 bases, the J end lost 3 bases, and 12 bases lay between the germline ends. Germline V gene lookup returns CDR1 LGHNA and CDR2 YSLEER. This CDR3 spans 13 amino acids. In nucleotides, the CDR3 is TGCGCCAGCGCCTACAGGGTAACAGATACGCAGTATTTT. Protein: CASAYRVTDTQYF.

V gene TRBV4-3 combines with J gene TRBJ2-3, with TRBD2 matching 9 bases. CDR3 length equals 14 residues. Per germline, CDR1 LGHNA and CDR2 YSLEER. J gave up 11 bases and V 0 bases, and 6 bases lay outside the gene matches. The CDR3 here is CASSQDSSGERQYF. CDR3 in DNA: TGCGCCAGCAGCCAAGACTCTAGCGGGGAGAGGCAGTATTTT.

This chain connects TRBV4-3 to TRBJ2-1, with 9 bases that match TRBD2. J lost 6 bases, V lost 3 bases, and 9 bases had no gene match. The length of the CDR3 is 16 residues. Per the germline V gene, CDR1 is LGHNA and CDR2 is YSLEER. CDR3 sequence reads: CASSHGLRGGRNEQFF. DNA for the CDR3: TGCGCCAGCAGCCACGGTTTGCGGGGGGGCCGCAATGAGCAGTTCTTC.

The J gene is TRBJ1-3, the V gene TRBV10-3; D might be TRBD1 (5 bases). In germline, CDR1 is ENHRY, CDR2 SYGVKD. V was cut by 8 bases and J by 3 bases, with 8 bases left in between. CDR3 size: 12 residues. The CDR3 region is CAIVGDGNTIYF. The CDR3, as DNA: TGTGCCATCGTAGGGGATGGAAACACCATATATTTT.

The chain combines TRBV19 with TRBJ1-1; no clear D gene. This CDR3 is built from 11 residues. The V gene's germline CDR1 is LNHDA and CDR2 SQIVND (reference sequence). V shed 8 bases and J shed 3 bases, with 7 bases lying between them. This CDR3 reads CASSEHTEAFF. Written as DNA, the CDR3 is TGTGCCAGTTCAGAACACACTGAAGCTTTCTTT. Complete variable domain (other parts from reference TRBV19 and TRBJ1-1): DGGITQSPKYLFRKEGQNVTLSCEQNLNHDAMYWYRQDPGQGLRLIYYSQIVNDFQKGDIAEGYSVSREKKESFPLTVTSAQKNPTAFYLCASSEHTEAFFGQGTRLTVV.

There are a few counts of this clone. Within the sample, other DNA sequences also encode this same CDR3. The gene calls are TRBV7-9 and TRBJ1-1, with a tentative D call TRBD1 (6 bases). V was shortened by 6 bases and J by 3 bases, with 14 bases between the two germline ends. This CDR3 has 14 residues. Germline V gene data show CDR1 as SEHNR and CDR2 as FQNEAQ (reference sequence). CDR3 coding DNA: TGTGCCAGCAGTTCTTTCAGGGGTGACACTGAAGCTTTCTTT. This codes for CASSSFRGDTEAFF.

The chain employs TRBV30 and TRBJ2-5, with TRBD1 matching 7 bases. The trim removed 0 bases at V and 11 bases at J, leaving 12 bases unmatched. Germline V lookup: CDR1 GTSNPN, CDR2 SVGIG (reference sequence). The CDR3 length is 14 residues. The CDR3 DNA reads TGTGCCTGGAGTGTGGACAGGTCTCTCGGGGAGCAGTACTTC. This encodes CAWSVDRSLGEQYF.

CDR3: CASSWEGLGYGYTF. The CDR3 nucleotides are TGTGCCAGCAGTTGGGAGGGCCTTGGCTATGGCTACACCTTC. The chain couples TRBV6-6 to TRBJ1-2; D is uncertain. Looked up from germline, CDR1 is MNHNY and CDR2 is SVGAGI (reference sequence). Trimming took off 4 bases at V and 4 bases at J, with 13 bases between the two ends. This CDR3 is built from 14 residues.

The CDR3 bases are TGTGCCAGCAGCCACAGGGCAGTCTATGGCTACACCTTC. Protein sequence: CASSHRAVYGYTF. The V gene is TRBV7-2, the J gene TRBJ1-2; a possible D gene is TRBD1 (6 bases). The length of the CDR3 is 13 residues. The V and J ends lost 5 bases and 4 bases respectively, with 11 bases between them. Germline lookup yields CDR1 SGHTA and CDR2 FQGNSA.

This clone appeared once. The chain recombines TRBV30 with TRBJ2-5; TRBD1 aligns across 9 bases. CDR3 size: 13 residues. Germline V gives CDR1 GTSNPN, CDR2 SVGIG (reference sequence). V was clipped by 1 base and J by 11 bases; unmatched bases: 8. The CDR3 nucleotides read TGTGCCTGGAGTGCCAAGACAGGGGGAATGCAGTACTTC. Amino acids: CAWSAKTGGMQYF.

This clone was recorded a few times. The V and J genes are TRBV4-2 and TRBJ2-7, with 11 bases that match TRBD2. Unmatched junction bases numbered 8, after V lost 2 bases and J lost 5 bases. The germline CDR1 and CDR2 sequences are LGHNA and YNFKEQ. The CDR3 length is 16 residues. The CDR3 bases are TGTGCCAGCAGCCAATTCCGTAGCGGGGGGGCCGACGAGCAGTACTTC. Residues: CASSQFRSGGADEQYF.

The chain combines TRBV12-5 with TRBJ2-2; TRBD1 matches 7 bases. V gave up 3 bases and J gave up 3 bases; unmatched junction bases: 10. The CDR3 is 17 amino acids. Germline loops: CDR1 LGHNT, CDR2 FRNRAP. The chain's CDR3 is CASGFRLPGQYTGELFF. In DNA, the CDR3 is TGTGCTAGTGGTTTCCGGCTACCGGGACAGTACACCGGGGAGCTGTTTTTT. Full variable domain (remainder filled in from reference TRBV12-5 and TRBJ2-2): DARVTQTPRHKVTEMGQEVTMRCQPILGHNTVFWYRQTMMQGLELLAYFRNRAPLDDSGMPKDRFSAEMPDATLATLKIQPSEPRDSAVYFCASGFRLPGQYTGELFFGEGSRLTVL.

This clone was found a few times. This rearrangement joins TRBV6-5 to TRBJ2-5; unclear D gene. Looked up from germline, CDR1 is MNHEY and CDR2 is SVGAGI. The length of the CDR3 is 15 residues. The V gene lost 0 bases and the J gene lost 4 bases, with 12 bases spanning the gap. The CDR3 protein is CASSYSGPRPETQYF. The CDR3 coding sequence is TGTGCCAGCAGTTACTCTGGGCCCCGCCCAGAGACCCAGTACTTC.

The chain links TRBV7-7 to TRBJ2-2; TRBD1 aligns across 7 bases. The CDR3 consists of 14 residues. The trim removed 4 bases at V and 6 bases at J, leaving 5 bases unmatched. Germline V gene lookup returns CDR1 SSHAT and CDR2 FNYEAQ (reference sequence). The CDR3 DNA follows: TGTGCCAGCAGCTCGACAGGGTTTGCCGGGGAGCTGTTTTTT. It is translated as CASSSTGFAGELFF.

The chain links TRBV28 to TRBJ1-5; 9 bases are a match to TRBD1. Trimming removed 7 bases from V and 6 bases from J; junction bases left unmatched: 10. The CDR3 totals 15 residues. Germline loops: CDR1 MDHEN, CDR2 SYDVKM. This chain's CDR3 is CASTQGDRVTQPQHF. Here the CDR3 DNA reads TGTGCCAGCACACAGGGGGACAGGGTAACTCAGCCCCAGCATTTT.

The chain combines TRBV2 with TRBJ2-7, with TRBD2 matching over 11 bases. The junction had 4 bases not matched to a gene; V was cut back by 4 bases and J by 5 bases. The germline V gene encodes CDR1 SNHLY and CDR2 FYNNEI. CDR3 size: 14 residues. The chain's CDR3 is CASSGGLAGNEQYF. CDR3 DNA sequence: TGTGCCAGCAGTGGAGGACTAGCGGGTAACGAGCAGTACTTC.

The sample holds one count of this clone. The gene calls are TRBV23-1 and TRBJ1-1; 10 positions match TRBD1. TRBV23-1 is labeled an ORF, and its function is uncertain. CDR3 size: 20 residues. V was clipped by 0 bases and J by 3 bases; unmatched bases: 16. The CDR3 protein is CASSQSPLGTGASYDTEAFF. CDR3 in DNA: TGCGCCAGCAGTCAATCGCCTCTCGGGACAGGGGCGTCGTATGACACTGAAGCTTTCTTT.